A single sample is the source of the 3 T cell receptor beta chains below, sequenced in a study of blood T cell repertoires in COVID-19. TCRdb's copy holds only in-frame clones and misses some; the assay was immunoSEQ multiplex PCR. This sample has approximately 280,000 clones, with 82% found just once. The sequenced material came from PBMCs or T cells enriched from blood (not recorded which). Receptor source: a man aged 40-55 years who had been exposed to COVID-19.

V gene TRBV6-5 combines with J gene TRBJ1-1; 7 nucleotides agree with TRBD1. V lost 3 bases, J lost 4 bases, and 2 bases stayed unmatched. CDR3 length: 13 amino acids. Germline CDR1 MNHEY, CDR2 SVGAGI. CDR3 coding DNA: TGTGCCAGCAGTTATGAGGGGGCCACTGAAGCTTTCTTT. Encoded protein: CASSYEGATEAFF.

The gene calls are TRBV11-2 and TRBJ2-1, with TRBD2 matching 9 bases. V lost 0 bases, J lost 7 bases, and 7 bases stayed unmatched. CDR1 SGHAT and CDR2 FQNNGV come from the germline V gene. CDR3 length: 16 amino acids. The CDR3 loop reads CASSLDSAGGRNEQFF. The CDR3 bases are TGTGCCAGCAGCTTAGATTCAGCGGGAGGTCGAAATGAGCAGTTCTTC.

This chain connects TRBV1 to TRBJ1-2. TRBV1 is reported as a pseudogene. This CDR3 is 10 amino acids long. The chain's CDR3 is CTARLGGYTF. The CDR3 DNA sequence: TGCACCGCCCGTCTAGGCGGCTACACCTTC.